Presented here are 26 T cell receptor beta chains from one specimen sequenced in a study of CD8 T cells in Susac syndrome. After extraction with the RNeasy kit, roughly 0.45 to 1 ug of the RNA was reverse transcribed using random hexamers. Each CDR3 protein is one row after TCRdb ran MiXCR on the immunoSEQ multiplex PCR reads. The sample includes about 80,000 distinct CDR3 sequences, around 96% of them seen just once. The sequencing sample was made of CD8+ T cells from PBMCs. The receptors shown here come from a human donor with Susac syndrome.

This chain uses TRBV6-2 or TRBV6-3 with TRBJ1-1; maybe TRBD1 (6 bases). Trimming stripped 3 bases from V and 0 bases from J, with 17 bases between. The germline V gene has CDR1 MNHEY and CDR2 SVGEGT. CDR3 size: 17 residues. The CDR3, as DNA: TGTGCCAGCAGTTATAAAGGGGGTGCGGCTTTGAACACTGAAGCTTTCTTT. It codes for CASSYKGGAALNTEAFF.

The V gene is TRBV7-3, the J gene TRBJ1-2; D is perhaps TRBD1 (5 bases). V was cut by 1 base and J by 4 bases, with 13 bases left in between. This CDR3 comprises 15 residues. Germline loops: CDR1 SGHTA, CDR2 FQGTGA. The CDR3 DNA follows: TGTGCCAGCAGCTTAATTGGCGGCGGGGCCTATGGCTACACCTTC. This sequence encodes CASSLIGGGAYGYTF.

In nucleotides, the CDR3 is TGTGCCAGCAGCCTCGGGACAGGGGCACCTTACGAGCAGTACTTC. Encoded protein: CASSLGTGAPYEQYF. This chain joins TRBV5-4 and TRBJ2-7; 10 positions match TRBD1. The CDR3 loop spans 15 amino acids. Germline V gives CDR1 SGHNT, CDR2 YYREEE (reference sequence). V lost 4 bases and J lost 4; bases outside the gene matches: 8.

The rearrangement uses TRBV11-2 and TRBJ2-2; 8 nucleotides line up with TRBD2. With 1 base clipped from V and 6 bases from J, the junction kept 4 bases outside the gene matches. Germline V CDR1 and CDR2: SGHAT, FQNNGV. The CDR3 length is 15 residues. The DNA of the CDR3 is TGTGCCAGCAGCTTAGTGGGACTAGTGGCCGGGGAGCTGTTTTTT. Translation: CASSLVGLVAGELFF. Together with reference TRBV11-2 and TRBJ2-2, the CDR3 gives the full variable domain: EAGVAQSPRYKIIEKRQSVAFWCNPISGHATLYWYQQILGQGPKLLIQFQNNGVVDDSQLPKDRFSAERLKGVDSTLKIQPAKLEDSAVYLCASSLVGLVAGELFFGEGSRLTVL.

The CDR3 DNA reads as TGTGCCAGCGGATTGGCAGGAGAGACCCAGTACTTC. Translated, it gives CASGLAGETQYF. The rearrangement links TRBV7-9 to TRBJ2-5; D gene uncertain. V shed 8 bases and J shed 4 bases, with 11 bases lying between them. Per germline, CDR1 SEHNR and CDR2 FQNEAQ (reference sequence). The CDR3 is 12 residues long.

The chain uses TRBV29-1 and TRBJ1-6; D gene unclear. The V end lost 6 bases, the J end lost 7 bases, and 7 bases lay between the germline ends. CDR1 SQVTM and CDR2 ANQGSEA come from the germline V gene. The length of the CDR3 is 11 residues. This chain's CDR3 is CSVKSNSPLHF. The DNA for the CDR3 is TGCAGCGTCAAGTCCAATTCACCCCTCCACTTT.

The genes are TRBV27 and TRBJ2-1; D is possibly TRBD2 (6 bases). Trimming stripped 3 bases from V and 9 bases from J, with 12 bases between. Germline CDR1 reads MNHEY; CDR2 reads SMNVEV (reference sequence). The CDR3 has 13 amino acids. CDR3 DNA sequence: TGTGCCAGCAGTTTCCTACTAGCCCCTGAGCAGTTCTTC. It codes for CASSFLLAPEQFF.

The chain joins TRBV20-1 to TRBJ1-5; no firm D call. The germline gives CDR1 DFQATT, CDR2 SNEGSKA (reference sequence). The V end lost 6 bases, the J end lost 3 bases, and 12 bases lay between the germline ends. The CDR3 loop spans 13 amino acids. Here the CDR3 reads CSAGTGDNQPQHF. DNA of the CDR3: TGCAGTGCCGGAACGGGAGACAATCAGCCCCAGCATTTT.

The chain links TRBV12-5 to TRBJ1-2, with D maybe TRBD1 (6 bases). The CDR3 contains 15 residues. V lost 4 bases and J lost 6, with 18 bases in between. Germline V CDR1 and CDR2: LGHNT, FRNRAP. CDR3 DNA: TGTGCTAGTGGTTCGGGGGACAAGGGGGACGATGGCTACACCTTC. It codes for CASGSGDKGDDGYTF.

The chain is built from TRBV2 and TRBJ1-3, with a possible D match to TRBD1 (6 bases). Trimming shortened V by 6 bases and J by 8 bases, and 14 bases separated the two germline ends. From germline, CDR1 is SNHLY and CDR2 FYNNEI. The CDR3 has 13 amino acids. The CDR3 coding sequence is TGTGCCAGCAGGCCCGGGACAACGGACACCATATATTTT. This encodes CASRPGTTDTIYF.

This chain links TRBV3-1 with TRBJ2-7; D is uncertain. The V end was cut by 5 bases, the J end by 5 bases, with 13 bases between. Germline CDR1 is LGHDT and CDR2 is YNNKEL (reference sequence). There are 13 residues in the CDR3. This CDR3 reads CASSKGLNHEQYF. For the CDR3, the DNA is TGTGCCAGCAGCAAGGGCCTGAACCACGAGCAGTACTTC.

This chain uses TRBV7-9 with TRBJ2-1; D possibly matches TRBD1 or TRBD2 (5 bases each). This CDR3 region has 14 residues. Trimming cost V 1 base and J 6 bases, with 10 bases left between them. Germline CDR1 SEHNR, CDR2 FQNEAQ (reference sequence). CDR3 coding DNA: TGTGCCAGCAGCTTAGGGCAGGGAGCCAATGAGCAGTTCTTC. Protein sequence: CASSLGQGANEQFF.

The J gene is TRBJ1-1, the V gene TRBV4-3, with D unresolved. CDR3 length equals 14 residues. Germline-derived CDR1 and CDR2 are LGHNA and YSLEER. The V and J ends lost 0 bases and 6 bases respectively, with 11 bases between them. The CDR3 spells CASSQDTSFAEAFF. DNA of the CDR3: TGCGCCAGCAGCCAAGATACAAGCTTCGCTGAAGCTTTCTTT.

The gene calls are TRBV27 and TRBJ1-4, with TRBD1 matching over 12 bases. The V segment lost 5 bases and the J segment 8 bases; nucleotides outside the gene matches: 9. Germline V lookup: CDR1 MNHEY, CDR2 SMNVEV (reference sequence). This CDR3 contains 16 residues. The CDR3 bases are TGTGCCAGCAGTCCCCCCGGGACAGGGGGCGAGGAAAAACTGTTTTTT. This gives the protein CASSPPGTGGEEKLFF.

The chain joins TRBV9 to TRBJ2-5; TRBD1 is a possible D gene (6 bases). Germline CDR1 and CDR2: SGDLS and YYNGEE. The CDR3 is 14 amino acids. V lost 0 bases and J 5 bases, leaving 11 bases between the germline ends. CDR3 amino acids: CASSVGQGMETQYF. For the CDR3, the DNA is TGTGCCAGCAGCGTAGGGCAGGGGATGGAGACCCAGTACTTC.

This sequence joins TRBV29-1 and TRBJ2-7; D remains unclear. Germline CDR1 SQVTM, CDR2 ANQGSEA. The CDR3 extends over 12 amino acids. The V gene lost 1 base and the J gene lost 4 bases, with 8 bases spanning the gap. The CDR3 protein is CSVEGLQYEQYF. The DNA of the CDR3 is TGCAGCGTTGAAGGGTTGCAGTACGAGCAGTACTTC.

The rearrangement joins TRBV7-6 to TRBJ2-6; D remains unclear. Trimming removed 6 bases from V and 0 bases from J, with 9 bases in between. The V gene's germline CDR1 is SGHVS and CDR2 FNYEAQ. The CDR3 spans 15 residues. CDR3 in DNA: TGTGCCAGCAGTTCAGGCCTCTCTGGGGCCAACGTCCTGACTTTC. Translation gives CASSSGLSGANVLTF.

The chain recombines TRBV9 with TRBJ2-5; D possibly corresponds to TRBD2 (5 bases). The CDR3 has 15 amino acids. The V end lost 0 bases, the J end lost 0 bases, and 9 bases lay between the germline ends. Looked up from germline, CDR1 is SGDLS and CDR2 is YYNGEE. The CDR3 loop reads CASSVDGADQETQYF. In nucleotides, the CDR3 is TGTGCCAGCAGCGTAGATGGAGCGGACCAAGAGACCCAGTACTTC.

V usage is TRBV25-1 and J usage is TRBJ2-7; perhaps D is TRBD1 or TRBD2 (5 bases each). The CDR3 has 14 amino acids. Germline values: CDR1 MGHDK, CDR2 SYGVNS. The germline V and J ends were trimmed by 3 bases and 7 bases, with 16 bases remaining between them. CDR3 residues: CASSEPGPRREQYF. The DNA of the CDR3 is TGTGCCAGCAGTGAGCCGGGACCCCGGCGGGAGCAGTACTTC.

The rearrangement joins TRBV6-2 or TRBV6-3 to TRBJ2-1; no reliable D call. The CDR3 length is 13 residues. V lost 6 bases and J 7 bases, leaving 13 bases between the germline ends. Germline loops: CDR1 MNHEY, CDR2 SVGEGT. The chain's CDR3 is CASRPPTLNEQFF. CDR3 sequence (DNA): TGTGCCAGCAGACCCCCGACCTTAAATGAGCAGTTCTTC.

The CDR3 DNA is TGTGCCAGCAGCCAAGTGGTCTCAACTAATGAAAAACTGTTTTTT. Amino acid sequence: CASSQVVSTNEKLFF. J is TRBJ1-4 and V is TRBV3-1; no clear D gene. The CDR3 is 15 amino acids. V was shortened by 1 base and J by 0 bases, with 6 bases between the two germline ends. Looked up from germline, CDR1 is LGHDT and CDR2 is YNNKEL (reference sequence).

The rearrangement links TRBV24-1 to TRBJ1-1; D perhaps matches TRBD1 (5 bases). Germline V CDR1 and CDR2: KGHDR, SFDVKD. The CDR3 extends over 13 amino acids. Trimming removed 7 bases at V and 1 base at J, with 9 bases between. In DNA, the CDR3 is TGTGCCACCAGGGAACAGGAGAACACTGAAGCTTTCTTT. It translates to CATREQENTEAFF.

V and J are TRBV29-1 and TRBJ2-1; D is unresolved. Trimming stripped 5 bases from V and 4 bases from J, with 18 bases between. This CDR3 is built from 15 residues. Germline assignment: CDR1 SQVTM and CDR2 ANQGSEA. CDR3 nucleotide sequence: TGCAGCGTTTGCCCCGACCCCCGAGTTTACAATGAGCAGTTCTTC. This sequence encodes CSVCPDPRVYNEQFF.

This clonotype was recorded only once. The chain couples TRBV7-9 to TRBJ2-3, with a possible D match to TRBD2 (5 bases). The germline gives CDR1 SEHNR, CDR2 FQNEAQ (reference sequence). The V gene lost 1 base and the J gene lost 0 bases, with 14 bases spanning the gap. The CDR3 is 17 residues long. As DNA, the CDR3 is TGTGCCAGCAGCTTAGTCTCCCTAGCACCTAGCACAGATACGCAGTATTTT. It yields the protein CASSLVSLAPSTDTQYF.

This clonotype was seen a single time. The chain combines TRBV6-6 with TRBJ2-5; TRBD1 might be the D (6 bases). The CDR3 runs 15 residues. Per the germline V gene, CDR1 is MNHNY and CDR2 is SVGAGI (reference sequence). V lost 6 bases to trimming and J lost 5 bases, with 19 bases between them. The DNA of the CDR3 is TGTGCCAGCAGGGCCGGACAGATACGCTTTGAGACCCAGTACTTC. It translates to CASRAGQIRFETQYF.

CDR3 bases: TGTGCCAGCAGTTCCAAGGGACTAGCGGAAACAGATACGCAGTATTTT. It codes for CASSSKGLAETDTQYF. V is TRBV4-2 and J is TRBJ2-3; 11 positions match TRBD2. V was pared by 6 bases and J by 3 bases, with 8 bases of the junction left unmatched. The CDR3 has 16 residues. Germline V lookup: CDR1 LGHNA, CDR2 YNFKEQ.